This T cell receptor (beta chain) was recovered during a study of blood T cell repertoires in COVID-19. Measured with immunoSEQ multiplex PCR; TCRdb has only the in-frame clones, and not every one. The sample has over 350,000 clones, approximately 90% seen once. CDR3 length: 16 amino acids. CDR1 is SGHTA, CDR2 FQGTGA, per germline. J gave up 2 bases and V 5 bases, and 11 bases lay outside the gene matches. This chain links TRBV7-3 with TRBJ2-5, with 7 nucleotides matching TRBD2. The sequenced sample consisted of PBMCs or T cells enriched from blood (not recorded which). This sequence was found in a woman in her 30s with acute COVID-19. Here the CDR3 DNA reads TGTGCCAGCAGCCAAAACGGGGGGAATCTACAAGAGACCCAGTACTTC. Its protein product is CASSQNGGNLQETQYF.